This T cell receptor (beta chain) was identified in a study of cytomegalovirus exposure and HLA in healthy donors. Whole-study context: Most genotyped donors, 65% to 90% of about 430, had Caucasian-associated genetic ancestry.

CDR1 is MDHEN and CDR2 is SYDVKM in the germline V gene. The CDR3 has 14 amino acids. V dropped 1 base and J dropped 9 bases, with 10 bases sitting between them. The PCR was carried out with 60 Vbeta primers and 13 Jbeta primers. Produced via immunoSEQ multiplex PCR; TCRdb's table is partial and in-frame only. Of about 110,000 clones listed, approximately 86% are singletons. General study points: Earlier analysis yielded a pattern in which most TCR beta V segments were productive about 87% or about 30% of the time. Most of the CMV-associated TCR beta chains (in a later analysis) appeared to be HLA-restricted.

In regard to this clone: The antigen remains unidentified.

The source is a man aged 40-49 years in good health and CMV-seronegative. This chain joins TRBV28 and TRBJ1-6; D call uncertain. The source material was PBMCs. CDR3 sequence (DNA): TGTGCCAGCAGTTTATACGGTTTAGTTTCACCCCTCCACTTT. This codes for CASSLYGLVSPLHF.